The subject of this entry is one T cell receptor (beta chain). No antigen is known for it. No base qualities exist here, and no much larger clone lies one base off it. The data were taken from a study of blood T cell repertoires in COVID-19 (dated by TCRdb to 2020 to 2021). For the study in its entirety: Samples from collaborators originated in the United States, Italy and Spain and spanned both the acute and convalescent phases of COVID-19. Samples were obtained from the ongoing ImmuneRACE study (first 160 participants) and from about 1,300 subjects provided by 6 global collaborators. A de-identified subject ID, COVID-19 status, age in years and sex were almost always included in the sample metadata. Subjects who had been exposed to COVID-19, were actively infected with it, or had recovered from it provided the deeply sampled blood TCRbeta repertoires that made up the dataset. Where HLA class I and class II types were available, the types were taken from metadata supplied by the sample provider, not from assay-based typing. The prospective study material was composed of cDNA or gDNA derived from T cells, B-cell-depleted T cells, or PBMCs. The repertoires were released in a freely available public database meant as a resource for research on the immune response to SARS-CoV-2. The paper as a whole reports these results and caveats: The amount of clinical and demographic metadata varied by source and participant and was provided uncurated.

In Seattle, one collaborating source enrolled patients while the infection was active and tracked those patients longitudinally over the course of disease. Each collaborating institution followed its own protocols to collect whole blood in K2EDTA tubes. For TCRbeta analysis, collaborators shipped samples in one of three forms: frozen whole blood, isolated PBMCs, or DNA extracted from either of those sample types. TCRbeta CDR3 regions were amplified from genomic DNA using the immunoSEQ Assay, a bias-controlled multiplex PCR. Turning to the authors' computational methods: The number of nucleated cells in each sample was estimated from the amplification of reference gene primers within the assay. Sequence reads were collapsed and filtered to measure the absolute abundance of every unique TCRbeta CDR3 rearrangement. For each sample, productive Simpson clonality was calculated by taking the square root of Simpson's diversity index across productive rearrangements. TCRdb obtained this table from immuneACCESS and retained in-frame rearrangements with V and J assigned. These tables miss some clones; where compared with another copy, unresolved V genes account for less than half of the shortfall, and the remainder is unexplained. The V and J calls and the clone size are those of that table, but D and trimming were determined from the DNA. The sample profile shows approximately 200,000 clones; less than 95% of them were found once. The ten largest make up about 0.8% of the sample.

The germline V gene supplies CDR1 MGHDK and CDR2 SYGVNS. V is cut back by 1 base and J by 4 bases, with 7 bases in the junction unmatched. The CDR3 starts with the cysteine, ends with the phenylalanine, and has 16 residues. The DNA shown is the 48-base CDR3, in frame from base 1. The V and J genes are TRBV25-1 and TRBJ1-2, and 9 bases in between align with TRBD1. The specimen was peripheral blood. This clonotype originated in a man aged 25 to 45 with COVID-19, enrolled during active disease. Here the CDR3 is given as CASSELGGQGGYGYTF. In nucleotide form, the sequence is TGTGCCAGCAGTGAATTAGGGGGACAGGGAGGCTATGGCTACACCTTC.